The present TCR beta chain was sequenced within a study of blood T cell repertoires in COVID-19. The repertoire was sequenced with immunoSEQ multiplex PCR; TCRdb's copy has only in-frame clones and lacks some. The sample shows 270,000 or so clones, around nine tenths of them seen only once. Germline lookup yields CDR1 KGHSH and CDR2 LQKENI. The CDR3 has 14 amino acids. V was cut by 5 bases and J by 0 bases, with 10 bases left in between. The clonotype was recovered from a woman under 30 who had recovered from COVID-19. Input material: PBMCs or T cells enriched from blood (not recorded which). This rearrangement joins TRBV18 to TRBJ1-1, with a possible D match to TRBD1 (6 bases). As DNA, the CDR3 is TGTGCCAGCTCAAAGACAGGAATGAACACTGAAGCTTTCTTT. Translating it yields CASSKTGMNTEAFF.